The 14 T cell receptor beta chains in this list originate from one sample, sequenced in a study of shared clonotypes between healthy human individuals. Cells designated naive CD8 were CD45RO-negative and were positively selected for CCR7, with terminally differentiated effector memory CD45RA+ cells excluded. Clones were read by immunoSEQ multiplex PCR, and TCRdb kept only the in-frame ones, dropping some. The sample lists 1.5 million to 2.5 million clones, less than 95% seen once, with less than 1.5% in the top ten. Specimen: naive CD8+ T cells sorted from blood. These receptors were obtained from a man younger than 30 in good health.

The chain links TRBV4-2 to TRBJ1-3, with 8 nucleotides matching TRBD1. This CDR3 comprises 15 residues. Trimming took 3 bases from V and 3 from J; bases not matched to a gene: 4. Germline V lookup: CDR1 LGHNA, CDR2 YNFKEQ. The CDR3 sequence: CASSHDRGSGNTIYF. The DNA of the CDR3 is TGTGCCAGCAGCCACGACAGGGGCAGTGGAAACACCATATATTTT.

The rearrangement uses TRBV27 and TRBJ2-1, with 8 bases aligning to TRBD2. The V gene's germline CDR1 is MNHEY and CDR2 SMNVEV (reference sequence). The ends lost 5 bases at V and 5 bases at J; junction bases unmatched: 8. The CDR3 extends over 15 amino acids. CDR3 protein: CASSPLTGGDNEQFF. As DNA, the CDR3 is TGTGCCAGCAGTCCCCTTACGGGGGGGGACAATGAGCAGTTCTTC.

The V gene is TRBV11-3, the J gene TRBJ2-3; TRBD2 might be the D (6 bases). With 5 bases removed from V and 3 bases from J, the gap between germline ends came to 12 bases. This CDR3 spans 14 amino acids. The germline V gene encodes CDR1 SGHNT and CDR2 YENEEA. Here the CDR3 DNA reads TGTGCCAGCAGCCCGGGACTTGGAACAGATACGCAGTATTTT. As protein: CASSPGLGTDTQYF.

This chain connects TRBV6-1 to TRBJ1-2; no firm D call. Looked up from germline, CDR1 is MNHNS and CDR2 is SASEGT. V gave up 3 bases and J gave up 8 bases, with 10 bases separating them. The CDR3 is 12 residues long. CDR3 region: CASSDWEGGYTF. Here the CDR3 DNA reads TGTGCCAGCAGTGACTGGGAGGGCGGCTACACCTTC.

This sequence joins TRBV10-3 and TRBJ2-7; TRBD2 might be the D (5 bases). Germline V gene data show CDR1 as ENHRY and CDR2 as SYGVKD. The CDR3 length is 15 residues. V lost 2 bases and J lost 2, with 13 bases in between. CDR3 sequence: CAISEESGVTYEQYF. The CDR3 DNA sequence: TGTGCCATCAGTGAGGAATCCGGGGTAACCTACGAGCAGTACTTC.

The chain recombines TRBV9 with TRBJ2-1; 12 positions match TRBD2. The CDR3 has 15 amino acids. With 3 bases clipped from V and 8 bases from J, the junction kept 6 bases outside the gene matches. Germline V gene sequence: CDR1 SGDLS, CDR2 YYNGEE. The CDR3 spells CASSASGLAGYEQFF. The DNA of the CDR3 is TGTGCCAGCAGCGCATCAGGACTAGCGGGATATGAGCAGTTCTTC.

Comments on this clone: Other DNA sequences of this sample code for an identical CDR3. The chain joins TRBV11-2 to TRBJ2-7; 8 nucleotides line up with TRBD2. Unmatched junction bases numbered 2, after V lost 1 base and J lost 3 bases. Per the germline V gene, CDR1 is SGHAT and CDR2 is FQNNGV. The CDR3 runs to 14 residues. The CDR3 DNA follows: TGTGCCAGCAGCTTAGCCGCGGGAGGCTACGAGCAGTACTTC. This encodes CASSLAAGGYEQYF.

This chain joins TRBV4-3 and TRBJ2-1; TRBD1 matches 8 bases. Germline trimming cut 0 bases from V and 5 bases from J; bases unmatched to any gene: 6. The CDR3 is 16 residues long. Germline loops: CDR1 LGHNA, CDR2 YSLEER. The CDR3 loop reads CASSQDGTGENNEQFF. The CDR3 coding sequence is TGCGCCAGCAGCCAAGATGGGACAGGAGAGAACAATGAGCAGTTCTTC.

The chain carries TRBV5-1 and TRBJ2-7, with 7 bases lining up with TRBD1. Trimming took 3 bases from V and 4 from J; bases not matched to a gene: 7. Looked up from germline, CDR1 is SGHRS and CDR2 is YFSETQ. The CDR3 contains 14 residues. CDR3 DNA: TGCGCCAGCAGCTGGAACAGGGGTGGATACGAGCAGTACTTC. As protein: CASSWNRGGYEQYF. Combining the CDR3 with reference TRBV5-1 and TRBJ2-7 gives the whole variable domain KAGVTQTPRYLIKTRGQQVTLSCSPISGHRSVSWYQQTPGQGLQFLFEYFSETQRNKGNFPGRFSGRQFSNSRSEMNVSTLELGDSALYLCASSWNRGGYEQYFGPGTRLTVT.

V gene TRBV5-6 combines with J gene TRBJ2-5; the match to TRBD1 covers 7 bases. This CDR3 has 15 residues. V shed 7 bases and J 1 base; nucleotides not matched to a gene: 10. Germline V lookup: CDR1 SGHDT, CDR2 YYEEEE. This chain's CDR3 is CASAYRGRGQETQYF. In nucleotides, the CDR3 is TGTGCCAGCGCCTACAGGGGAAGGGGCCAAGAGACCCAGTACTTC.

V and J are TRBV27 and TRBJ2-1; 9 bases line up with TRBD1. Germline CDR1 reads MNHEY; CDR2 reads SMNVEV (reference sequence). Losses at the gene ends were 8 bases for V and 6 bases for J; bases not matched to a gene: 8. The CDR3 sequence is 14 residues long. The CDR3 spells CASQPGQGLNEQFF. The CDR3 coding sequence is TGTGCCAGCCAACCGGGACAGGGACTCAATGAGCAGTTCTTC.

A note on this clone: The sample contains more than one DNA sequence encoding this CDR3. The chain employs TRBV5-6 and TRBJ2-3; no reliable D call. The ends were cut back, 2 bases at V and 3 bases at J, with 1 base in the middle. CDR1 is SGHDT, CDR2 YYEEEE, per germline. This CDR3 is built from 11 residues. CDR3 amino acids: CASSLTDTQYF. In DNA form, the CDR3 reads TGTGCCAGCAGCTTAACAGATACGCAGTATTTT.

The rearrangement joins TRBV4-3 to TRBJ2-2, with no clear D. V gave up 1 base and J gave up 1 base, with 4 bases separating them. The germline CDR1 and CDR2 sequences are LGHNA and YSLEER. The CDR3 has 14 amino acids. DNA for the CDR3: TGCGCCAGCAGCCAAGTGGTGAACACCGGGGAGCTGTTTTTT. Its translation: CASSQVVNTGELFF.

This chain uses TRBV15 with TRBJ2-3; 10 bases fit TRBD1. CDR1 is LNHNV, CDR2 YYDKDF, per germline (reference sequence). This CDR3 contains 13 residues. Germline trimming cut 8 bases from V and 5 bases from J; bases unmatched to any gene: 4. CDR3 sequence (DNA): TGTGCCACCGGGACAGGGGCAAAAGATACGCAGTATTTT. This codes for CATGTGAKDTQYF.